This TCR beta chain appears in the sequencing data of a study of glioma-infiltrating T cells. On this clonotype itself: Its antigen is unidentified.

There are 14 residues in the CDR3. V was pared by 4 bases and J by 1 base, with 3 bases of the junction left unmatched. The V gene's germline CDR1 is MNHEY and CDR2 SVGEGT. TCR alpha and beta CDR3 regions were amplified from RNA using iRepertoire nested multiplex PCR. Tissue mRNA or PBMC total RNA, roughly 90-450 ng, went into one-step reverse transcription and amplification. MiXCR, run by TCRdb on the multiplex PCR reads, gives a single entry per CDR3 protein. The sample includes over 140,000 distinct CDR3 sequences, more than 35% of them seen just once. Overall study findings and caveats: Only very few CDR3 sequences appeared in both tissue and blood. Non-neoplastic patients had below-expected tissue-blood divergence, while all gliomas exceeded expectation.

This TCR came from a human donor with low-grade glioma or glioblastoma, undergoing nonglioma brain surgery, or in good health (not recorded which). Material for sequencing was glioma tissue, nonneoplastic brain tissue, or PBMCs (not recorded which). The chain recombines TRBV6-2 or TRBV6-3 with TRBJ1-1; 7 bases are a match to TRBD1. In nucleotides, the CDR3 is TGTGCCAGCAGTTTGACAGGGAAGAACACTGAAGCTTTCTTT. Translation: CASSLTGKNTEAFF.